These 3 T cell receptor beta chains share one sample of origin, sequenced in a study of tumor-infiltrating lymphocytes in glioblastoma multiforme. TCR beta libraries were built from RNA through three nested multiplex PCR rounds using modified ARM-PCR. MiXCR, run by TCRdb on the multiplex PCR reads, gives a single entry per CDR3 protein. The data hold 15,000 to 25,000 distinct CDR3 sequences, with about 70% observed a single time. Sequencing was carried out using peripheral blood. These receptors originate from a male donor with glioblastoma.

This clonotype has just one count. The rearrangement links TRBV12-3 or TRBV12-4 to TRBJ2-1, with 10 bases that match TRBD1. The CDR3 has 14 amino acids. Trimming cost V 3 bases and J 8 bases; bases outside gene matches: 4. CDR3 DNA sequence: TGTGCCAGCAGTTTTAGACAGGGGGCCTATGAGCAGTTCTTC. Amino acids: CASSFRQGAYEQFF.

Note on this clonotype: A much more abundant neighbour one base away suggests this may be a read error. The rearrangement uses TRBV7-9 and TRBJ2-7; D remains unclear. CDR1 and CDR2 (germline): SEHNR, FQNEAQ (reference sequence). The V and J ends lost 2 bases and 5 bases respectively, with 7 bases between them. CDR3 length: 12 residues. This CDR3 is CASSLLTHEQYF. DNA for the CDR3: TGTGCCAGCAGCTTACTCACCCACGAGCAGTACTTC.

The chain employs TRBV11-2 and TRBJ2-7, with unresolved D. Trimming removed 6 bases at V and 7 bases at J, with 13 bases between. CDR1 and CDR2 from the germline V gene are SGHAT and FQNNGV. This CDR3 is built from 12 residues. The CDR3 protein is CASSLSSKEQYF. The CDR3 nucleotides read TGTGCCAGCAGTTTGTCCAGCAAAGAGCAGTACTTC.